This T cell receptor beta chain was profiled in a study of cytotoxic CD8 clonotypes in ibrutinib-treated CLL. Study-level results: Baseline levels of clonality went above those of age-matched healthy donors and moved with circulating CD8+ T-cell counts. Higher clonality was seen at ibrutinib response and a return toward baseline at progression.

The method was immunoSEQ multiplex PCR; TCRdb's version includes in-frame clones alone and lacks a portion of them. The sample carries 200,000 to 250,000 clones, around three quarters recorded once. Genomic DNA in a quantity of roughly 2.2 micrograms was derived from cryopreserved PBMCs for TCR beta libraries. The germline CDR1 and CDR2 sequences are SEHNR and FQNEAQ (reference sequence). V was shortened by 3 bases and J by 0 bases, with 1 base between the two germline ends. This CDR3 has 12 amino acids. Worth noting for this clone: Its antigen is still unknown.

The V call is TRBV7-9, the J call TRBJ2-3; D not resolved. Sequencing used PBMCs, obtained after 24 months of ibrutinib treatment. This clonotype originated in a human donor with chronic lymphocytic leukemia. The DNA for the CDR3 is TGTGCCAGCAGCTTTAGCACAGATACGCAGTATTTT. It codes for CASSFSTDTQYF.